The 7 T cell receptor beta chains below were found in one sample sequenced in a study of Ad26.COV2.S vaccination and SARS-CoV-2 variants. The repertoire was sequenced with immunoSEQ multiplex PCR; TCRdb's copy has only in-frame clones and lacks some. There are about 350,000 clones in the sample; roughly 85% occur only once, and around 3% lies in the top ten. Documented treatment: around 19 received Ad26.COV2.S at low or high dose, single or two shots; several received placebo; per-sample allocation not given. The samples date from day 63 after the first vaccine or placebo injection. The source material was peripheral blood, sampled in a trial of Ad26.COV2.S vaccine versus placebo. The receptors shown here come from a person aged 18-65 years who received the Ad26.COV2.S COVID-19 vaccine or a placebo.

The chain combines TRBV3-1 (or the pseudogene TRBV3-2) with TRBJ1-2; no reliable D call. The CDR3 is 12 amino acids. V was trimmed by 5 bases and J by 7 bases, leaving 11 bases between them. Germline V gives CDR1 LGHDT, CDR2 YNNKEL (reference sequence). The CDR3 region is CASSLGSRGYTF. DNA for the CDR3: TGTGCCAGCAGCTTGGGAAGTCGTGGCTACACCTTC.

This rearrangement joins TRBV24-1 to TRBJ1-2; 7 bases line up with TRBD1. CDR3 length: 13 amino acids. The ends lost 3 bases at V and 8 bases at J; junction bases unmatched: 5. Germline V CDR1 and CDR2: KGHDR, SFDVKD. CDR3 amino acids: CATSDRGPWGYTF. The CDR3 DNA follows: TGTGCCACCAGTGATAGGGGGCCCTGGGGCTACACCTTC.

This sequence joins TRBV5-5 and TRBJ1-6; D ambiguous. The CDR3 loop spans 14 amino acids. The V gene's germline CDR1 is SGHKS and CDR2 YYEKEE (reference sequence). The V and J ends lost 2 bases and 5 bases respectively, with 8 bases between them. This chain's CDR3 is CASSFTDDNSPLHF. The CDR3 coding sequence is TGTGCCAGCAGCTTTACAGATGATAATTCACCCCTCCACTTT. The full variable domain, rest sourced from reference TRBV5-5 and TRBJ1-6, is DAGVTQSPTHLIKTRGQQVTLRCSPISGHKSVSWYQQVLGQGPQFIFQYYEKEERGRGNFPDRFSARQFPNYSSELNVNALLLGDSALYLCASSFTDDNSPLHFGNGTRLTVT.

This chain connects TRBV12-3 or TRBV12-4 to TRBJ1-5; D is undetermined. The CDR3 contains 13 residues. V dropped 5 bases and J dropped 6 bases, with 11 bases sitting between them. The chain's CDR3 is CASSPETGQPQHF. The CDR3 DNA reads TGTGCCAGCAGTCCGGAGACTGGTCAGCCCCAGCATTTT.

This rearrangement joins TRBV6-2 or TRBV6-3 to TRBJ2-1, with 11 bases that match TRBD1. Germline loops: CDR1 MNHEY, CDR2 SVGEGT. The V and J ends lost 6 bases and 6 bases, in that order; junction bases with no gene match: 7. The CDR3 is made up of 15 amino acids. The CDR3 region is CASSSGTGGFNEQFF. DNA of the CDR3: TGTGCCAGCAGCAGCGGGACAGGGGGTTTCAATGAGCAGTTCTTC.

V gene TRBV24-1 combines with J gene TRBJ2-3; D may match TRBD1 or TRBD2 (6 bases each). Germline CDR1 reads KGHDR; CDR2 reads SFDVKD. This CDR3 spans 15 amino acids. V lost 3 bases, J lost 10 bases, and 19 bases lay in between. The DNA of the CDR3 is TGTGCCACCAGTGATACGCGTGAGGGGGAGCGGGCGCAGTATTTT. It translates to CATSDTREGERAQYF.

The rearrangement joins TRBV28 to TRBJ1-4; 8 bases are a match to TRBD1. The CDR3 has 14 amino acids. J was trimmed by 8 bases and V by 3 bases; bases with no gene match: 5. CDR1 and CDR2 (germline): MDHEN, SYDVKM. In DNA form, the CDR3 reads TGTGCCAGCAGTTTTGACAGGGGAGGCGAAAAACTGTTTTTT. It encodes CASSFDRGGEKLFF.